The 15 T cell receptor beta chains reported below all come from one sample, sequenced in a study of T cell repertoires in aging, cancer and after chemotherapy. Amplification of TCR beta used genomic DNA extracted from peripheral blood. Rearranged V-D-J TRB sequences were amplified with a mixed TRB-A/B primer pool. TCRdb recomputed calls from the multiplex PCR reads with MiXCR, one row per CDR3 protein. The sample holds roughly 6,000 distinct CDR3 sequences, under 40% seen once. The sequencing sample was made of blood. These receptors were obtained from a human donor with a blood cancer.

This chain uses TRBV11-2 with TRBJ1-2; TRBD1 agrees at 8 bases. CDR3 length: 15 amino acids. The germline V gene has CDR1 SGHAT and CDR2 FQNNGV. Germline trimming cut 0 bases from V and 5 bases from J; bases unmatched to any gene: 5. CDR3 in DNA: TGTGCCAGCAGCTTAGATCTCAGGGGGCAATATGGCTACACCTTC. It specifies CASSLDLRGQYGYTF.

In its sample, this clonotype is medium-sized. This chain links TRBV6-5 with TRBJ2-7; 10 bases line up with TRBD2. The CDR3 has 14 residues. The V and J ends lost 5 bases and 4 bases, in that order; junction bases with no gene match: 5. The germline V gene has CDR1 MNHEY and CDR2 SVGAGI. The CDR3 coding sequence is TGTGCCAGCAGTCTCCTAGCGGGAGAATACGAGCAGTACTTC. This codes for CASSLLAGEYEQYF.

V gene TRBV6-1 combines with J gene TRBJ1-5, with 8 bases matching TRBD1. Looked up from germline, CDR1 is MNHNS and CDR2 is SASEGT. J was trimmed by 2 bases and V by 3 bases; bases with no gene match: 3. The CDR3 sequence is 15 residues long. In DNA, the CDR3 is TGTGCCAGCAGTGACAGACAGGGGCGCAATCAGCCCCAGCATTTT. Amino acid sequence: CASSDRQGRNQPQHF.

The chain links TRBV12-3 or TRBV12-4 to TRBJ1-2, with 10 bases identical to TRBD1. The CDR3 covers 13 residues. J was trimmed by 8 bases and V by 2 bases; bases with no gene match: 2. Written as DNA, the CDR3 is TGTGCCAGCAGTTTAAGGACAGGGGGAGGCTACACCTTC. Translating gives CASSLRTGGGYTF.

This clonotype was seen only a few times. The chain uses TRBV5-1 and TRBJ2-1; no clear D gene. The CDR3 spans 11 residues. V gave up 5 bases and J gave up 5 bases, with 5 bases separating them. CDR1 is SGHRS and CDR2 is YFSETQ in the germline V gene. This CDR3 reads CASSLHNEQFF. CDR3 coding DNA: TGCGCCAGCAGTCTGCACAATGAGCAGTTCTTC.

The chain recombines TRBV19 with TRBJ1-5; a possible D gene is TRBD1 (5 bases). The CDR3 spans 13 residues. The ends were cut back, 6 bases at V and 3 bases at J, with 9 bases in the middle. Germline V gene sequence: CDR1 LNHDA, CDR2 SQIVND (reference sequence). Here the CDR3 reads CASRGQINQPQHF. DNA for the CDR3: TGTGCCAGTAGGGGGCAGATCAATCAGCCCCAGCATTTT.

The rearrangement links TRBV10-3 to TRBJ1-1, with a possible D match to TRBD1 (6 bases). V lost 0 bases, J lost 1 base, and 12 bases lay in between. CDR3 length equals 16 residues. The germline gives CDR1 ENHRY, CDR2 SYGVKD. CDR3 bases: TGTGCCATCAGTGAGTCGACAGGCGCCGGGAACACTGAAGCTTTCTTT. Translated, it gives CAISESTGAGNTEAFF.

The CDR3 DNA reads TGTGCCAGCAGTACACGGGACACTGAAGCTTTCTTT. Translated: CASSTRDTEAFF. The gene calls are TRBV27 and TRBJ1-1; D is undetermined. Germline values: CDR1 MNHEY, CDR2 SMNVEV (reference sequence). The CDR3 sequence is 12 residues long. V was trimmed by 5 bases and J by 3 bases, leaving 7 bases between them.

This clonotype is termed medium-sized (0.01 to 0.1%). CDR3 DNA: TGCAGCGTTGACCCCCTTACGGTTGGAAACTACAATGAGCAGTTCTTC. It is translated as CSVDPLTVGNYNEQFF. The J gene is TRBJ2-1, the V gene TRBV29-1; unclear D gene. V dropped 3 bases and J dropped 3 bases, with 18 bases sitting between them. The CDR3 is 16 amino acids. Germline V gene sequence: CDR1 SQVTM, CDR2 ANQGSEA.

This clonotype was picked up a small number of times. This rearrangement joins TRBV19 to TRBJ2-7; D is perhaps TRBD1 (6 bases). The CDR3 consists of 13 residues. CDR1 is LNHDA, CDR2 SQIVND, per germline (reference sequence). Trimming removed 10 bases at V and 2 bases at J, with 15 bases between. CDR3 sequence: CATSGQVAYEQYF. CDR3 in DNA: TGTGCCACCTCGGGACAAGTGGCCTACGAGCAGTACTTC.

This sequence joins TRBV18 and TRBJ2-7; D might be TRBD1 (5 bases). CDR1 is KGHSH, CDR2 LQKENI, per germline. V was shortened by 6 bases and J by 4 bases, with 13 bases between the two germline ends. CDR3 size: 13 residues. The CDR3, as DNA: TGTGCCAGCTCCCGGACAAGGGGTTACGAGCAGTACTTC. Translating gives CASSRTRGYEQYF.

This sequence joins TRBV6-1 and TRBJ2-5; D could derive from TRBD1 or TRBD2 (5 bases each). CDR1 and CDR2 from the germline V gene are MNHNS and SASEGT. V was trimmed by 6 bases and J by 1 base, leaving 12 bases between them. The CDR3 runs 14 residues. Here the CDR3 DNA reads TGTGCCAGCAGACAACCGGGGCCCCAAGAGACCCAGTACTTC. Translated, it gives CASRQPGPQETQYF.

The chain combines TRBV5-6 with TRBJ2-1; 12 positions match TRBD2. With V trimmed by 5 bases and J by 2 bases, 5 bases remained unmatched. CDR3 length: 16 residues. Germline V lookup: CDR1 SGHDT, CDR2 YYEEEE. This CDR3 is CASRVASGRAYNEQFF. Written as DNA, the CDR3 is TGTGCCAGCAGGGTCGCTAGCGGGAGGGCCTACAATGAGCAGTTCTTC.

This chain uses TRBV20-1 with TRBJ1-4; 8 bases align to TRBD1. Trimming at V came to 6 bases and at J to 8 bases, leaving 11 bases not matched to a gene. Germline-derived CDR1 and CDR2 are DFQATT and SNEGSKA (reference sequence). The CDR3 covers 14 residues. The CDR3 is CSATDREGGEKLFF. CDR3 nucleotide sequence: TGCAGTGCCACGGACAGGGAAGGAGGCGAAAAACTGTTTTTT.

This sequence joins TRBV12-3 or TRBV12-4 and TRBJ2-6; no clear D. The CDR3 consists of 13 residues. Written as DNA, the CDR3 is TGTGCTAGTGCACCTTCTGGGGCCAACGTCCTGACTTTC. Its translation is CASAPSGANVLTF.